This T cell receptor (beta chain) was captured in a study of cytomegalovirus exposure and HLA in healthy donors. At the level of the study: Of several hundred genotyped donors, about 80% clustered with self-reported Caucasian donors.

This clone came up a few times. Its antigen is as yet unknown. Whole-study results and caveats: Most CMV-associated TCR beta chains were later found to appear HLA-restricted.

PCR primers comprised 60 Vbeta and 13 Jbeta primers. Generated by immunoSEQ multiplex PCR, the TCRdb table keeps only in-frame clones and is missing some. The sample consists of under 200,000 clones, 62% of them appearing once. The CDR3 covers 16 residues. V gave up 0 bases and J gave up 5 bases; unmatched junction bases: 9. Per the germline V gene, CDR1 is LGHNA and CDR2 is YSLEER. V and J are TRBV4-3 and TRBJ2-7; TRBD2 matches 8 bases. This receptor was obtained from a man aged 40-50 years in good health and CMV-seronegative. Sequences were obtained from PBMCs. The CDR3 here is CASSQEASGYQDEQYF. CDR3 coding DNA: TGCGCCAGCAGCCAAGAGGCTAGCGGGTATCAGGACGAGCAGTACTTC.